Below, one T cell receptor beta chain is given with its context. The antigen remains undetermined. Libraries were prepared by immunoSEQ multiplex PCR; TCRdb keeps only in-frame clonotypes and omits some of them. The sample has tens of thousands of clones; around 84% are singletons. The CDR3 spans 13 residues. V was shortened by 3 bases and J by 0 bases, with 8 bases between the two germline ends. Germline CDR1 and CDR2: DFQATT and SNEGSKA (reference sequence). This record comes from a study of T cell responses to AZD1222 COVID-19 vaccine. Overall study context: Pooled samples include second doses given at about 4 or 12 weeks. General study points: Spike-specific TCR breadth and depth went up after people got two AZD1222 doses.

The origin of this receptor is an adult in good health. The chain combines TRBV20-1 with TRBJ1-1; D call uncertain. The input for sequencing was peripheral blood, taken on day 0 of AZD1222 vaccination. The CDR3 sequence: CSASFSLNTEAFF. In nucleotides, the CDR3 is TGCAGTGCTAGTTTTTCCTTGAACACTGAAGCTTTCTTT.